The rows below give T cell receptor gamma chains drawn from one sample of a study of Vδ1+ human thymocytes. TCRdb re-called the multiplex PCR reads through CATT. The table lists over 25,000 gamma-chain clones, over 15% of them singletons. Sequences were obtained from Vdelta1+ gamma-delta thymocytes from the thymus. The receptors come from a boy in the first two years of life who had congenital heart surgery. Each CDR3 is given with its conserved first and last residue. The size field is filled for only some rows; it gives once, few, many or a size class.

clone_size j_call v_call cdr3_aa cdr3_nt
few TRGJP1 TRGV3 CATWDRPITTGWFKIF TGTGCCACCTGGGACAGGCCGATTACCACTGGTTGGTTCAAGATATTT
medium-sized TRGJ1/TRGJ2 TRGV9 CALWLTYKKLF TGTGCCTTGTGGCTTACCTATAAGAAACTCTTT
few TRGJ1/TRGJ2 TRGV2 CATWDGPYYYKKLF TGTGCCACCTGGGACGGGCCGTACTATTATAAGAAACTCTTT
few TRGJ1/TRGJ2 TRGV9 CALPNKKLF TGTGCCTTGCCGAATAAGAAACTCTTT
few TRGJ1/TRGJ2 TRGV4 CATWDGPVSKNYYKKLF TGTGCCACCTGGGATGGGCCAGTAAGTAAGAATTATTATAAGAAACTCTTT
once TRGJ1/TRGJ2 TRGV8 CATWVSSSPSKLF TGTGCCACCTGGGTCTCCTCCTCACCCTCGAAACTCTTT
few TRGJ1/TRGJ2 TRGV4 CATWQVKLF TGTGCCACCTGGCAAGTGAAACTCTTT
- TRGJ1/TRGJ2 TRGV3 CATWDRLLYYKKLF TGTGCCACCTGGGACAGGCTACTGTATTATAAGAAACTCTTT
- TRGJ1/TRGJ2 TRGV9 CALWTNYKKLF TGTGCCTTGTGGACGAATTATAAGAAACTCTTT
- TRGJ1/TRGJ2 TRGV4 CATWDGWGYYKKLF TGTGCCACCTGGGATGGGTGGGGTTATTATAAGAAACTCTTT
- TRGJ1/TRGJ2 TRGV9 CALWEVRSWKKLF TGTGCCTTGTGGGAGGTGCGTTCATGGAAGAAACTCTTT
- TRGJP1 TRGV8 CATWEYTTGWFKIF TGTGCCACCTGGGAGTATACCACTGGTTGGTTCAAGATATTT